A single sample gave rise to the 32 T cell receptor beta chains below, sequenced in a study of blood T cell repertoires in COVID-19 (dated by TCRdb to about 2020). The library relied on the immunoSEQ multiplex PCR assay. TCRdb carries this immuneACCESS record with in-frame sequences only. Its versions omit some clonotypes, under half of them owing to an unresolved V gene in the studies checked, with the rest unexplained. Present in this sample are under 200,000 clones, 60% to 80% of which were seen just once. Of the sample, 17% falls within the top ten clones. Sequencing was carried out using peripheral blood. The origin of the receptors is a man between 60 and 70 years old with active or convalescent COVID-19.

This clone has just a few counts. The chain recombines TRBV9 with TRBJ1-4; 7 bases agree with TRBD1. The ends lost 2 bases at V and 3 bases at J; junction bases unmatched: 4. The CDR3 contains 15 residues. Germline CDR1 reads SGDLS; CDR2 reads YYNGEE. This chain's CDR3 is CASSVTGVSNEKLFF. The CDR3 DNA reads TGTGCCAGCAGCGTCACAGGGGTTTCTAATGAAAAACTGTTTTTT.

This chain connects TRBV5-3 to TRBJ2-3, with 7 bases that match TRBD1. TRBV5-3 is placed among ORFs of uncertain function. V dropped 2 bases and J dropped 4; count of bases not matched to a gene: 7. This CDR3 contains 15 residues. CDR3: CARSLKGQTSDTQYF. The CDR3 bases are TGTGCCAGAAGCTTAAAGGGACAGACCTCAGATACGCAGTATTTT.

This sequence joins TRBV10-3 and TRBJ1-5, with D uncertain. Trimming cost V 2 bases and J 6 bases, with 8 bases left between them. The CDR3 covers 13 residues. Germline V gives CDR1 ENHRY, CDR2 SYGVKD. CDR3 sequence: CAISEAGSQPQHF. CDR3 bases: TGTGCCATCAGTGAGGCGGGGAGTCAGCCCCAGCATTTT.

V gene TRBV30 combines with J gene TRBJ1-2, with 10 positions matching TRBD1. This CDR3 region has 14 residues. Germline V gene data show CDR1 as GTSNPN and CDR2 as SVGIG (reference sequence). V was pared by 3 bases and J by 8 bases, with 9 bases of the junction left unmatched. In DNA, the CDR3 is TGTGCCTGGAGCGACAGGGGGCGCGGATACGGCTACACCTTC. Its translation: CAWSDRGRGYGYTF.

A note on this clone: Other DNA variants within this sample encode the same CDR3. The chain couples TRBV6-5 to TRBJ2-2; 7 bases match TRBD1. The germline V gene encodes CDR1 MNHEY and CDR2 SVGAGI. The CDR3 is 15 residues long. Unmatched junction bases numbered 6, after V lost 4 bases and J lost 4 bases. The CDR3 protein is CASSFRQGRTGELFF. The CDR3 nucleotides read TGTGCCAGCAGTTTCCGACAGGGCCGCACCGGGGAGCTGTTTTTT.

The V and J genes are TRBV25-1 and TRBJ1-4; tentative D call: TRBD1 (6 bases). This CDR3 region has 16 residues. CDR1 is MGHDK and CDR2 is SYGVNS in the germline V gene. Between the trimmed V and J ends, which lost 4 bases and 3 bases, there was a span of 15 bases. The CDR3 coding sequence is TGTGCCAGCAGTGCCACTCAGAAGGGGGCTAATGAAAAACTGTTTTTT. It translates to CASSATQKGANEKLFF.

The V call is TRBV28, the J call TRBJ2-7; 8 nucleotides line up with TRBD2. The CDR3 is 12 residues long. With V trimmed by 5 bases and J by 9 bases, 6 bases remained unmatched. CDR1 MDHEN and CDR2 SYDVKM come from the germline V gene. The CDR3 nucleotides are TGTGCCAGCAGTCTGGCGGGGGGAGGGCAGTACTTC. Protein sequence: CASSLAGGGQYF.

V is TRBV9 and J is TRBJ2-7; 12 nucleotides align to TRBD1. The CDR3 sequence is 17 residues long. The V gene end was trimmed by 4 bases and the J gene end by 4 bases; junction bases not matched to a gene: 12. The V gene's germline CDR1 is SGDLS and CDR2 YYNGEE. The CDR3 here is CASSPGQGAAALYEQYF. CDR3 sequence (DNA): TGTGCCAGCAGCCCGGGACAGGGGGCCGCCGCCTTATACGAGCAGTACTTC.

The chain recombines TRBV7-2 with TRBJ2-1; TRBD1 agrees at 7 bases. The CDR3 spans 16 residues. The J segment lost 7 bases and the V segment lost 0 bases, leaving 9 bases of the junction unmatched. Germline CDR1 is SGHTA and CDR2 is FQGNSA. The CDR3 DNA is TGTGCCAGCAGCTTAGCTATCGGGACAGCAAGTAATGAGCAGTTCTTC. As protein: CASSLAIGTASNEQFF.

The chain employs TRBV25-1 and TRBJ2-3; D gene ambiguous. Per the germline V gene, CDR1 is MGHDK and CDR2 is SYGVNS. With 6 bases removed from V and 1 base from J, the gap between germline ends came to 11 bases. CDR3 length: 14 amino acids. In DNA, the CDR3 is TGTGCCAGCAGCTCCCTTCTTGGCACAGATACGCAGTATTTT. This translates into CASSSLLGTDTQYF.

This clone was recorded at least ten times. The V and J genes are TRBV14 and TRBJ2-5; 7 bases are a match to TRBD2. The germline gives CDR1 SGHDN, CDR2 FVKESK. V lost 4 bases and J lost 5; bases outside the gene matches: 19. There are 18 residues in the CDR3. The CDR3: CASSPVGIRGRAGETQYF. The CDR3 bases are TGTGCCAGCAGCCCGGTCGGTATCCGGGGGAGGGCCGGGGAGACCCAGTACTTC.

The chain employs TRBV3-1 (or the pseudogene TRBV3-2) and TRBJ2-5; 10 bases match TRBD2. Germline V lookup: CDR1 LGHDT, CDR2 YNNKEL (reference sequence). The J segment lost 5 bases and the V segment lost 1 base, leaving 7 bases of the junction unmatched. The CDR3 length is 16 residues. CDR3 sequence reads: CASSQASGSYQETQYF. The CDR3 DNA reads as TGTGCCAGCAGCCAAGCTAGCGGGAGTTATCAGGAGACCCAGTACTTC.

V and J are TRBV27 and TRBJ2-7, with D possibly being TRBD1 (6 bases). V lost 6 bases, J lost 5 bases, and 8 bases lay in between. This CDR3 is 11 amino acids long. CDR1 and CDR2 (germline): MNHEY, SMNVEV (reference sequence). The CDR3 loop reads CASRPGDEQYF. The CDR3 DNA follows: TGTGCCAGCAGGCCAGGGGACGAGCAGTACTTC.

CDR3 coding DNA: TGTGCCAGCAGCTTAGTGAGCCGCACAGATACGCAGTATTTT. Translation: CASSLVSRTDTQYF. The rearrangement uses TRBV7-8 and TRBJ2-3; D not resolved. V was cut by 1 base and J by 1 base, with 6 bases left in between. The germline gives CDR1 SGHVS, CDR2 FQNEAQ. This CDR3 is 14 amino acids long. Full variable domain (rest looked up from reference TRBV7-8 and TRBJ2-3): GAGVSQSPRYKVAKRGQDVALRCDPISGHVSLFWYQQALGQGPEFLTYFQNEAQLDKSGLPSDRFFAERPEGSVSTLKIQRTQQEDSAVYLCASSLVSRTDTQYFGPGTRLTVL.

This rearrangement joins TRBV20-1 to TRBJ2-1, with D tentatively TRBD1 (6 bases). Trimming left V 3 bases short and J 5 bases short, with 17 bases between. Germline CDR1 is DFQATT and CDR2 is SNEGSKA (reference sequence). This CDR3 is built from 15 residues. The CDR3 coding sequence is TGCAGTGCTAGTCGACAGGTAGGAGTAGACAATGAGCAGTTCTTC. This translates into CSASRQVGVDNEQFF.

V is TRBV3-1 (or the pseudogene TRBV3-2) and J is TRBJ1-1, with unresolved D. Looked up from germline, CDR1 is LGHDT and CDR2 is YNNKEL (reference sequence). The V end lost 0 bases, the J end lost 11 bases, and 13 bases lay between the germline ends. The CDR3 has 13 amino acids. This chain's CDR3 is CASSQELVKKAFF. The CDR3 coding sequence is TGTGCCAGCAGCCAAGAGTTAGTCAAGAAGGCTTTCTTT.

This chain links TRBV27 with TRBJ1-2; TRBD1 agrees at 11 bases. The J segment lost 2 bases and the V segment lost 6 bases, leaving 8 bases of the junction unmatched. The CDR3 length is 16 residues. CDR1 is MNHEY and CDR2 is SMNVEV in the germline V gene (reference sequence). CDR3 sequence (DNA): TGTGCCAGCAGCCTCAACCGGGACAGGGGGAACTATGGCTACACCTTC. Protein product: CASSLNRDRGNYGYTF.

The rearrangement links TRBV14 to TRBJ1-1; tentative D call: TRBD1 (5 bases). V was shortened by 4 bases and J by 0 bases, with 12 bases between the two germline ends. This CDR3 is built from 15 residues. Germline V gene data show CDR1 as SGHDN and CDR2 as FVKESK. In nucleotides, the CDR3 is TGTGCCAGCAGCCCCCTCAGGGTCATGAACACTGAAGCTTTCTTT. Translation gives CASSPLRVMNTEAFF.

The rearrangement uses TRBV4-1 and TRBJ2-7; 8 nucleotides agree with TRBD1. From germline, CDR1 is MGHRA and CDR2 YSYEKL. CDR3 size: 15 residues. The ends lost 2 bases at V and 3 bases at J; junction bases unmatched: 6. The CDR3 reads CASSQPPTGVYEQYF. The CDR3 DNA reads as TGCGCCAGCAGCCAACCCCCGACAGGGGTCTACGAGCAGTACTTC.

The chain employs TRBV5-4 and TRBJ2-1, with D perhaps matching TRBD2 (5 bases). Germline assignment: CDR1 SGHNT and CDR2 YYREEE (reference sequence). The CDR3 spans 16 residues. The V end lost 4 bases, the J end lost 0 bases, and 14 bases lay between the germline ends. The CDR3 protein is CASSPRGGSSYNEQFF. The CDR3, as DNA: TGTGCCAGCAGCCCGCGAGGTGGGAGCTCCTACAATGAGCAGTTCTTC.

This chain joins TRBV7-8 and TRBJ1-1; 8 nucleotides agree with TRBD1. CDR1 is SGHVS and CDR2 is FQNEAQ in the germline V gene. With 4 bases clipped from V and 4 bases from J, the junction kept 11 bases outside the gene matches. There are 16 residues in the CDR3. CDR3 DNA sequence: TGTGCCAGCAGCTCAACACTACCCGGGACAGGCACTGAAGCTTTCTTT. Translation gives CASSSTLPGTGTEAFF. The whole variable domain, filled in from reference TRBV7-8 and TRBJ1-1, reads GAGVSQSPRYKVAKRGQDVALRCDPISGHVSLFWYQQALGQGPEFLTYFQNEAQLDKSGLPSDRFFAERPEGSVSTLKIQRTQQEDSAVYLCASSSTLPGTGTEAFFGQGTRLTVV.

The rearrangement uses TRBV11-1 and TRBJ2-5; 9 bases match TRBD1. Unmatched junction bases numbered 8, after V lost 5 bases and J lost 4 bases. The germline gives CDR1 SGHAT, CDR2 FQDESV (reference sequence). The CDR3 has 15 residues. CDR3 DNA: TGTGCCAGCAGCCAACAGGGGGCGATGGGAGAGACCCAGTACTTC. As protein: CASSQQGAMGETQYF.

The chain employs TRBV7-3 and TRBJ1-1; the D gene is possibly TRBD1 (5 bases). Germline loops: CDR1 SGHTA, CDR2 FQGTGA. CDR3 size: 13 residues. Deletions cut 4 bases from V and 0 bases from J, with 6 bases between. DNA for the CDR3: TGTGCCAGCAGCTCGGACATGAACACTGAAGCTTTCTTT. Amino acids: CASSSDMNTEAFF.

V is TRBV6-5 and J is TRBJ2-2; D gene ambiguous. Germline-derived CDR1 and CDR2 are MNHEY and SVGAGI. CDR3 length: 12 residues. The V end lost 5 bases, the J end lost 4 bases, and 5 bases lay between the germline ends. The CDR3 here is CASSKSTGELFF. CDR3 coding DNA: TGTGCCAGCAGTAAGAGCACCGGGGAGCTGTTTTTT.

The rearrangement links TRBV4-1 to TRBJ1-5; D call uncertain. V shed 3 bases and J shed 3 bases, with 6 bases lying between them. The CDR3 spans 13 residues. The germline gives CDR1 MGHRA, CDR2 YSYEKL. The CDR3 loop is CASSQTHNQPQHF. CDR3 nucleotides: TGCGCCAGCAGCCAGACACACAATCAGCCCCAGCATTTT.

The rearrangement uses TRBV27 and TRBJ2-7, with a possible D match to TRBD2 (5 bases). Trimming removed 3 bases at V and 6 bases at J, with 15 bases between. The CDR3 is made up of 14 amino acids. CDR1 is MNHEY, CDR2 SMNVEV, per germline (reference sequence). The CDR3 protein is CASSFGYTSREQYF. The CDR3 coding sequence is TGTGCCAGCAGTTTCGGGTATACTAGTCGCGAGCAGTACTTC.

The chain carries TRBV7-9 and TRBJ1-4; 8 bases are a match to TRBD1. Looked up from germline, CDR1 is SEHNR and CDR2 is FQNEAQ (reference sequence). Germline trimming cut 2 bases from V and 4 bases from J; bases unmatched to any gene: 0. The CDR3 contains 14 residues. The DNA for the CDR3 is TGTGCCAGCAGCTTAACAGGGGGTAATGAAAAACTGTTTTTT. Translated, it gives CASSLTGGNEKLFF. Combining the CDR3 with reference TRBV7-9 and TRBJ1-4 gives the whole variable domain DTGVSQNPRHKITKRGQNVTFRCDPISEHNRLYWYRQTLGQGPEFLTYFQNEAQLEKSRLLSDRFSAERPKGSFSTLEIQRTEQGDSAMYLCASSLTGGNEKLFFGSGTQLSVL.

The chain joins TRBV5-4 to TRBJ1-5; D not certain. The germline V gene has CDR1 SGHNT and CDR2 YYREEE (reference sequence). The CDR3 spans 13 residues. The V gene lost 4 bases and the J gene lost 2 bases, with 7 bases spanning the gap. CDR3 DNA: TGTGCCAGCAGCGGGGAGGGCAATCAGCCCCAGCATTTT. Encoded protein: CASSGEGNQPQHF.

J is TRBJ2-5 and V is TRBV19; 11 bases are a match to TRBD1. V gave up 5 bases and J gave up 2 bases; unmatched junction bases: 4. This CDR3 comprises 15 residues. Per germline, CDR1 LNHDA and CDR2 SQIVND (reference sequence). As DNA, the CDR3 is TGTGCCAGTAGTTCTGGACAGGGGGCACAAGAGACCCAGTACTTC. Its translation is CASSSGQGAQETQYF.

The chain joins TRBV20-1 to TRBJ2-1, with TRBD2 matching 8 bases. V lost 3 bases to trimming and J lost 4 bases; unmatched junction nucleotides: 8. There are 15 residues in the CDR3. Germline V gives CDR1 DFQATT, CDR2 SNEGSKA (reference sequence). The CDR3 sequence: CSASPGAGAYNEQFF. The CDR3 nucleotides read TGCAGTGCTAGTCCGGGAGCGGGAGCTTACAATGAGCAGTTCTTC.

This clone was seen a handful of times. This chain connects TRBV7-2 to TRBJ2-5; possible D gene TRBD1, 5 bases. Germline V lookup: CDR1 SGHTA, CDR2 FQGNSA. CDR3 length: 14 residues. V lost 5 bases and J 5 bases, leaving 15 bases between the germline ends. For the CDR3, the DNA is TGTGCCAGCAGCCTAGGGGTCCTAGGTGAGACCCAGTACTTC. The encoded protein is CASSLGVLGETQYF.

The V call is TRBV10-3, the J call TRBJ2-7; D gene ambiguous. The germline V and J ends were trimmed by 5 bases and 1 base, with 6 bases remaining between them. CDR1 ENHRY and CDR2 SYGVKD come from the germline V gene. This CDR3 region has 12 residues. This chain's CDR3 is CAISSLSYEQYF. In nucleotides, the CDR3 is TGTGCCATCAGTTCACTATCCTACGAGCAGTACTTC.